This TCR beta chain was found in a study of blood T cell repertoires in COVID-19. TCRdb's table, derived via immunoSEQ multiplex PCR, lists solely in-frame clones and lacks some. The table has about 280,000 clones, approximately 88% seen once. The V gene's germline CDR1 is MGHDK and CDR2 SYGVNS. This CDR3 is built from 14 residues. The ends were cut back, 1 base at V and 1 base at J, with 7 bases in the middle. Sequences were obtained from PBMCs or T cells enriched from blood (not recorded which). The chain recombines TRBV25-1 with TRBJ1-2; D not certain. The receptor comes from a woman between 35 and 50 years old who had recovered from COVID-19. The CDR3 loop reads CASSEWAFNYGYTF. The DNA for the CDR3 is TGTGCCAGCAGTGAATGGGCCTTTAACTATGGCTACACCTTC.